The source of this T cell receptor (beta chain) is a study of blood T cell repertoires in COVID-19. Study details: PBMCs, B-cell-depleted T cells, or T cells were the source of the cDNA or gDNA that made up the material.

V was clipped by 2 bases and J by 7 bases, with 15 bases between them. Germline CDR1 LNHDA, CDR2 SQIVND (reference sequence). CDR3 length: 15 residues. Method: immunoSEQ multiplex PCR; TCRdb's copy keeps in-frame clones and lacks some. The top ten clones hold roughly 14% of a sample with approximately 46,000 clones, 86% of them seen once. The specimen was peripheral blood. The V call is TRBV19, the J call TRBJ1-5, with D maybe TRBD1 (6 bases). This sequence was found in a human donor in a cohort sampled during active COVID-19. The CDR3 spells CASSISQGREQPQHF. The DNA for the CDR3 is TGTGCCAGTAGTATATCTCAGGGGAGGGAACAGCCCCAGCATTTT.